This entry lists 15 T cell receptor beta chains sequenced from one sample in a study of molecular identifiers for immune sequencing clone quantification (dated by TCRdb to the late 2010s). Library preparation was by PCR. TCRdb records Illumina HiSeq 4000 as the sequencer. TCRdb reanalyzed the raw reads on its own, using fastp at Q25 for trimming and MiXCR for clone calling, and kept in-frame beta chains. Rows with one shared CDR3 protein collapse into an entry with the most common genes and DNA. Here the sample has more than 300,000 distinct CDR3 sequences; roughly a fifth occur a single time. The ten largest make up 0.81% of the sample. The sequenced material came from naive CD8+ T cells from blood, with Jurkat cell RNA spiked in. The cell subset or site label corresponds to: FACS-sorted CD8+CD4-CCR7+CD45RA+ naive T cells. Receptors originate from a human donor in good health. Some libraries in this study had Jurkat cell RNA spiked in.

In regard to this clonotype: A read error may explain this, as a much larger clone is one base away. CDR3 residues: CSVRGGDTGELFF. The CDR3 nucleotides are TGCAGCGTTCGGGGGGGAGACACCGGGGAGCTGTTTTTT. This chain connects TRBV29-1 to TRBJ2-2, with TRBD2 identical over 8 bases. The germline V gene has CDR1 SQVTM and CDR2 ANQGSEA. J was trimmed by 3 bases and V by 5 bases; bases with no gene match: 2. This CDR3 has 13 amino acids.

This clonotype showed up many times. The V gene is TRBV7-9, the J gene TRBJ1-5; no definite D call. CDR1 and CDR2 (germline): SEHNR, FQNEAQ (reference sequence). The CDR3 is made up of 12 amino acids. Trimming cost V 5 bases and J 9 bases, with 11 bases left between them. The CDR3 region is CASSKGSWPQHF. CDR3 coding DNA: TGTGCCAGCAGCAAGGGATCGTGGCCCCAGCATTTT.

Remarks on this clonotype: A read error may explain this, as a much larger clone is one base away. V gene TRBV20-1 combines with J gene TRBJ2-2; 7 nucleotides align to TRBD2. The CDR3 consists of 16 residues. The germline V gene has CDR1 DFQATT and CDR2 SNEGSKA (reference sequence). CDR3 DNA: TGCAGTGCTAGAACTCAGGCGGGAGTGGACACCGGGGAGCTGGTTTTT. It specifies CSARTQAGVDTGELVF.

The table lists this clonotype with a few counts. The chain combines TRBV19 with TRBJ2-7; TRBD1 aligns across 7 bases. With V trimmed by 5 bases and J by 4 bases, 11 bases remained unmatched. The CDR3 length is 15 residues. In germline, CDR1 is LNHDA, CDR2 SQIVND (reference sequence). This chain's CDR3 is CASSAATGTPYEQYF. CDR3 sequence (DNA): TGTGCCAGTAGTGCCGCGACAGGGACACCTTACGAGCAGTACTTC.

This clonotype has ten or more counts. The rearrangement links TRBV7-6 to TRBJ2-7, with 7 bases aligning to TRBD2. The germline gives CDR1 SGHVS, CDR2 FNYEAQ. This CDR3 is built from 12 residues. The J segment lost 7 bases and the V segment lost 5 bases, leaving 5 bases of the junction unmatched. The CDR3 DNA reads TGTGCCAGCAGCCCCGGGACTACTGAGCAGTACTTC. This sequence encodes CASSPGTTEQYF.

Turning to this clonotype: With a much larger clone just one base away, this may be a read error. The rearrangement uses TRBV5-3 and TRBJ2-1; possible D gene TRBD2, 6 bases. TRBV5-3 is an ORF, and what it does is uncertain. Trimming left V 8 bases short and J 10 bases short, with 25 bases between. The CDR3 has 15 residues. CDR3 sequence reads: CASSFGTGGPLEQFF. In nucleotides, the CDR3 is TGTGCCAGCAGTTTTGGGACTGGCGGACCCTTAGAGCAGTTCTTC.

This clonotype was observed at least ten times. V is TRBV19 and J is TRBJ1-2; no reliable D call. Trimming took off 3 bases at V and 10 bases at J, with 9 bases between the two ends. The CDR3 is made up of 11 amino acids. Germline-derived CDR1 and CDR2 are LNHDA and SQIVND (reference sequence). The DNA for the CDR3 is TGTGCCAGTAGTATCGCAGGAATCTACACCTTC. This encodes CASSIAGIYTF.

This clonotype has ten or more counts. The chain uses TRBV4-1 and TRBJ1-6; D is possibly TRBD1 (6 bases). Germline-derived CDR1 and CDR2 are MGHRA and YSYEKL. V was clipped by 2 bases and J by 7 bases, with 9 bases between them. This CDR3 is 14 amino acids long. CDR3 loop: CASSQLQGNSPLHF. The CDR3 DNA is TGCGCCAGCAGCCAATTACAGGGAAATTCACCCCTCCACTTT.

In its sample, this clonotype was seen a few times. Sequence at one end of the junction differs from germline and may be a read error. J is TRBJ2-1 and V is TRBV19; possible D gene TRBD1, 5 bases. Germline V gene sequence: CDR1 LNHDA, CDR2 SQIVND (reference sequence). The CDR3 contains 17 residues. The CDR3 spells CTSSIDLEPSWGDEQFF. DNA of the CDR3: TGTACCAGTAGTATAGATCTAGAGCCCTCGTGGGGCGATGAGCAGTTCTTC.

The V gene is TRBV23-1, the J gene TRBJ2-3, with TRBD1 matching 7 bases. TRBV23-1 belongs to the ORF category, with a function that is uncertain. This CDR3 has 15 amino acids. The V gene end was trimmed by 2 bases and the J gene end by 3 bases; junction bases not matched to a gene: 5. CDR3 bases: TGCGCCAGCAGTCAAAGGGGGCGCGGGACAGATACGCAGTATTTT. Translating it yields CASSQRGRGTDTQYF.

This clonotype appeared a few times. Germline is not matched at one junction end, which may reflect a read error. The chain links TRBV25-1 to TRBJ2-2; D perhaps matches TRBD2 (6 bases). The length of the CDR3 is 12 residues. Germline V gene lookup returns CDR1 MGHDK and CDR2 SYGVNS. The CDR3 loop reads CASAGGAGGLFF. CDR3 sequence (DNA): TGTGCCAGCGCTGGAGGTGCCGGGGGGCTGTTTTTT.

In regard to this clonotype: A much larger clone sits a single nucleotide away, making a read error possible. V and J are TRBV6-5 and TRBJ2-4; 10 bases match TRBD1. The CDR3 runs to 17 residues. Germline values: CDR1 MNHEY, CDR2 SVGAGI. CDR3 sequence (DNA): TGTGCCAGCAGCCTAACCCCGCCGGGACAGGGGAAAAACGTTCAGTACTTC. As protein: CASSLTPPGQGKNVQYF.

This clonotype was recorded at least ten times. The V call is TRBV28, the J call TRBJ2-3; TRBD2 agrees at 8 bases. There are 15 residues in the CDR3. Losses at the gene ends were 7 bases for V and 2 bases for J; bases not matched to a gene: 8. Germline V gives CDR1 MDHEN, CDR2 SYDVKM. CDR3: CASNKERETTDTQYF. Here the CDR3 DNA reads TGTGCCAGCAATAAGGAGCGGGAGACCACAGATACGCAGTATTTT.

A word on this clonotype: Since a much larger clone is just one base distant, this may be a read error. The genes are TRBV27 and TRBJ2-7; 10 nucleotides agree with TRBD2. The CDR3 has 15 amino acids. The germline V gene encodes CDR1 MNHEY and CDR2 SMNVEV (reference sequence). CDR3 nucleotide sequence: TGTACCAGCAGTTTGGGGGCTAGCGGGAGCGGGGAGCAGTACTTC. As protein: CTSSLGASGSGEQYF.

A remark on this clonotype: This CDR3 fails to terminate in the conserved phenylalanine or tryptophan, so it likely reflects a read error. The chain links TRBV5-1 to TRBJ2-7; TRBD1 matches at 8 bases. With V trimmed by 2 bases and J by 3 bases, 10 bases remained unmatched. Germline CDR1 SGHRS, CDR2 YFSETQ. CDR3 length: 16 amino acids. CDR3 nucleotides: TGCGCCAGCAGCTTCACCGGGACAGGTACTTTCTACGAGCAGTACTCC. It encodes CASSFTGTGTFYEQYS.